The clone carrying this T cell receptor (beta chain) was observed once. What it binds is unknown. Produced via immunoSEQ multiplex PCR; TCRdb's table is partial and in-frame only. The table lists 130,000 or so clones, 85% to 95% of them singletons. The data were taken from a study of T cell responses to AZD1222 COVID-19 vaccine. General observations from the study: Distributed over spike, vaccine-associated CD4 TCRs predominated at 160-218 and 743-854. Of spike-specific TCRs, nearly half reportedly target regions left unmutated in variants.

This clonotype was sampled from an adult in good health. Sequencing used peripheral blood, obtained on day 0 of MenACWY control vaccination.

This CDR3 reads CASSQRDNSPLHF. The CDR3 DNA reads as TGTGCCAGCAGTCAGAGAGATAATTCACCCCTCCACTTT. The chain links TRBV27 to TRBJ1-6; no clear D. The CDR3 sequence is 13 residues long. V dropped 5 bases and J dropped 5 bases, with 7 bases sitting between them. In germline, CDR1 is MNHEY, CDR2 SMNVEV (reference sequence).